This TCR beta chain emerged from a study of cytomegalovirus exposure and HLA in healthy donors. Study observations and caveats: Only CMV serostatus was available as immune exposure information. Most CMV-associated TCR beta chains appeared HLA-restricted in a later analysis. There were a few CMV-associated chains whose specificity for CMV antigens was confirmed in vitro. Reports credit the classifier with highly specific, highly sensitive diagnosis of cytomegalovirus status.

Amplification used 60 Vbeta primers and 13 Jbeta primers. The assay was immunoSEQ multiplex PCR, and TCRdb's table has in-frame clones only and misses some. The data show fewer than 250,000 clones, 65% to 80% seen once. This clone was seen a few times. Its antigen remains unidentified. This receptor was taken from a man aged 25-45 years in good health and CMV-seropositive. The specimen was PBMCs.

CDR3 sequence: CASSLGAGRLNSPLHF. In nucleotides, the CDR3 is TGTGCCAGCAGCTTAGGTGCGGGACGGCTAAATTCACCCCTCCACTTT. The gene calls are TRBV7-2 and TRBJ1-6, with D perhaps matching TRBD1 (5 bases). The V end was cut by 1 base, the J end by 7 bases, with 14 bases between. The CDR3 is 16 residues long. The germline V gene encodes CDR1 SGHTA and CDR2 FQGNSA. Using reference TRBV7-2 and TRBJ1-6 for the parts outside the CDR3, the full variable domain is GAGVSQSPSNKVTEKGKDVELRCDPISGHTALYWYRQSLGQGLEFLIYFQGNSAPDKSGLPSDRFSAERTGGSVSTLTIQRTQQEDSAVYLCASSLGAGRLNSPLHFGNGTRLTVT.